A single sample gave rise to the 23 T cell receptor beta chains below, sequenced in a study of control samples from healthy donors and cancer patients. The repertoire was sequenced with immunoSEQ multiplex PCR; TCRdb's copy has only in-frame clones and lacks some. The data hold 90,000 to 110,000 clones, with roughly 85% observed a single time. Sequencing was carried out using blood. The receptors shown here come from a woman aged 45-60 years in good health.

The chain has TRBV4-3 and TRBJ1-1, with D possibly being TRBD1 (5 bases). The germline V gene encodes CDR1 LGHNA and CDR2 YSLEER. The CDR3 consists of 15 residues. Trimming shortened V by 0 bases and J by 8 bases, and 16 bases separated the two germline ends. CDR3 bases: TGCGCCAGCAGCCAAGATCTTGGTGTCGCAGGGGAAGCTTTCTTT. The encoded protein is CASSQDLGVAGEAFF.

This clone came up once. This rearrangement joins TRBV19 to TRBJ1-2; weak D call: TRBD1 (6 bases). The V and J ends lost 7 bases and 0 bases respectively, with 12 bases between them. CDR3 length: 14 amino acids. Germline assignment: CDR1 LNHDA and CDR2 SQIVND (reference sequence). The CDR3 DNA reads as TGTGCCAGTACCCTGGACAGTTCTAACTATGGCTACACCTTC. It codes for CASTLDSSNYGYTF.

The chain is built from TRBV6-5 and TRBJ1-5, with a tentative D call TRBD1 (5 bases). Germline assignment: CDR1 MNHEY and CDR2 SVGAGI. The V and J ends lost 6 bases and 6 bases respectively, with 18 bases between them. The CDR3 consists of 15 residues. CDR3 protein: CASRMEEGFGQPQHF. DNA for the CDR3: TGTGCCAGCAGGATGGAGGAGGGGTTCGGTCAGCCCCAGCATTTT.

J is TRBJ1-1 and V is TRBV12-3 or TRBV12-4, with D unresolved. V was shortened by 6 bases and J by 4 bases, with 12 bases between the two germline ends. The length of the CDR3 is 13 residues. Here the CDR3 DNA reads TGTGCCAGCAGCAAAAGGGCGGGCACTGAAGCTTTCTTT. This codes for CASSKRAGTEAFF.

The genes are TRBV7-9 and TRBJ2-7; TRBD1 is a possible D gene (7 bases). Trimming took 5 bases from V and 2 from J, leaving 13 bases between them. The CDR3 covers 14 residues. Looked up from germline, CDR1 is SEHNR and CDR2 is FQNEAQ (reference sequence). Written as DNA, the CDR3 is TGTGCCAGCAGCCGCGGGACAGACCCCTACGAGCAGTACTTC. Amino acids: CASSRGTDPYEQYF.

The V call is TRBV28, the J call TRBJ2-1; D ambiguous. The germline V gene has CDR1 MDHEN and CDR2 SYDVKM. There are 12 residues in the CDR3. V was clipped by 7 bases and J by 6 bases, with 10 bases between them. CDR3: CASTRAGNEQFF. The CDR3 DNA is TGTGCCAGCACCCGAGCTGGCAATGAGCAGTTCTTC.

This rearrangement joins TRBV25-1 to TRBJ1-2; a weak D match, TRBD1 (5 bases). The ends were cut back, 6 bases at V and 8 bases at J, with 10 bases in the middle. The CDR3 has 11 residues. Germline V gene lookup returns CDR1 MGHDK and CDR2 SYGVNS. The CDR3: CASRQEGGYTF. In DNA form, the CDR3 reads TGTGCCAGCAGACAGGAGGGAGGCTACACCTTC.

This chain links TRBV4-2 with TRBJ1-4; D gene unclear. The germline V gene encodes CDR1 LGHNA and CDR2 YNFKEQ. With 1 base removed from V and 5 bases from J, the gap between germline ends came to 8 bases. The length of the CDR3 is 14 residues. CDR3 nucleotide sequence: TGTGCCAGCAGCCAAGGTCAGGTCAATGAAAAACTGTTTTTT. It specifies CASSQGQVNEKLFF.

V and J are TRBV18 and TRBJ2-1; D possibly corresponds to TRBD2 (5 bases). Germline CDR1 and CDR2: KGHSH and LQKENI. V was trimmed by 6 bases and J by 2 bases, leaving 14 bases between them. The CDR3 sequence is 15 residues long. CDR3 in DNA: TGTGCCAGCTCCCCTCTAGCAAGCGCCTACAATGAGCAGTTCTTC. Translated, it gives CASSPLASAYNEQFF. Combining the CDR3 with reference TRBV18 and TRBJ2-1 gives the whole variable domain NAGVMQNPRHLVRRRGQEARLRCSPMKGHSHVYWYRQLPEEGLKFMVYLQKENIIDESGMPKERFSAEFPKEGPSILRIQQVVRGDSAAYFCASSPLASAYNEQFFGPGTRLTVL.

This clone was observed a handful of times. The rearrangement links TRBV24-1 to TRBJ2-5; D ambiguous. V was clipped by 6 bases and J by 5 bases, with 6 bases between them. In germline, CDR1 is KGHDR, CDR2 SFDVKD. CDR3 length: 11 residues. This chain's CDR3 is CATSTGETQYF. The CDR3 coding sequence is TGTGCCACCAGTACCGGGGAGACCCAGTACTTC.

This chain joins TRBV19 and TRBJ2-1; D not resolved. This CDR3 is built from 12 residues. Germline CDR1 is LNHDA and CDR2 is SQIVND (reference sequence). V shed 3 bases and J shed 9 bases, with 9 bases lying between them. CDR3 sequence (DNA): TGTGCCAGTAGTATTTGGCCCAGTGAGCAGTTCTTC. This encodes CASSIWPSEQFF.

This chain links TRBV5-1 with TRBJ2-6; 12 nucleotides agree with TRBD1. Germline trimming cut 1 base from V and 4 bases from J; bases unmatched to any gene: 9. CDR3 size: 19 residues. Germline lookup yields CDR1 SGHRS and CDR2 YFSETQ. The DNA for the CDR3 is TGCGCCAGCAGCTTGTCAAAGGGACAGGGGGCGCGAGGGGCCAACGTCCTGACTTTC. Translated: CASSLSKGQGARGANVLTF.

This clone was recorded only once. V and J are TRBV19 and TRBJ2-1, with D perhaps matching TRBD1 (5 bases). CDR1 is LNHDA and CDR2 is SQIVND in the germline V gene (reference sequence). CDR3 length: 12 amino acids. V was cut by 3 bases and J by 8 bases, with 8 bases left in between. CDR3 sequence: CASSIQGYEQFF. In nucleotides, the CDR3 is TGTGCCAGTAGTATCCAGGGTTATGAGCAGTTCTTC. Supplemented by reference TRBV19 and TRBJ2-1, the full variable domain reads DGGITQSPKYLFRKEGQNVTLSCEQNLNHDAMYWYRQDPGQGLRLIYYSQIVNDFQKGDIAEGYSVSREKKESFPLTVTSAQKNPTAFYLCASSIQGYEQFFGPGTRLTVL.

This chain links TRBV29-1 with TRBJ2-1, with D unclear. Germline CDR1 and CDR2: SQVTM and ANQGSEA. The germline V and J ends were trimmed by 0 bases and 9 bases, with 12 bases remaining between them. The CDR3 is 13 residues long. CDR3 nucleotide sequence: TGCAGCGTTGAAGATAGGTCCCTCGGTGAGCAGTTCTTC. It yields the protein CSVEDRSLGEQFF.

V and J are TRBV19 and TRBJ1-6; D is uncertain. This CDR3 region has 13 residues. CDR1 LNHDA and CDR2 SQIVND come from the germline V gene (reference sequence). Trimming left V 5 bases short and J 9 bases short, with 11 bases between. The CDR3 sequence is CASSEKGGSPLHF. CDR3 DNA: TGTGCCAGTAGTGAGAAGGGCGGTTCACCCCTCCACTTT.

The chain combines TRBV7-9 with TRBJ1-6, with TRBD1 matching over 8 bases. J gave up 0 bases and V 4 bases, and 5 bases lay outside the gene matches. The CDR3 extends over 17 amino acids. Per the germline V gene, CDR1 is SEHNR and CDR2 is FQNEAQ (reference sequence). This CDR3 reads CASSYPQGGSYNSPLHF. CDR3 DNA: TGTGCCAGCAGCTACCCACAGGGGGGCTCCTATAATTCACCCCTCCACTTT.

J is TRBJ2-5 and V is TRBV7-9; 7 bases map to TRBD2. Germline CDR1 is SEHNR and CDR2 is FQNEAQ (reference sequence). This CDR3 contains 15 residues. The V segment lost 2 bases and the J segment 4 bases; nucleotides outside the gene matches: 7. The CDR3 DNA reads TGTGCCAGCAGCTTAACGAGCGGGGAGGCAGAGACCCAGTACTTC. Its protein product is CASSLTSGEAETQYF. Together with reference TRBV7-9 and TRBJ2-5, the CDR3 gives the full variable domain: DTGVSQNPRHKITKRGQNVTFRCDPISEHNRLYWYRQTLGQGPEFLTYFQNEAQLEKSRLLSDRFSAERPKGSFSTLEIQRTEQGDSAMYLCASSLTSGEAETQYFGPGTRLLVL.

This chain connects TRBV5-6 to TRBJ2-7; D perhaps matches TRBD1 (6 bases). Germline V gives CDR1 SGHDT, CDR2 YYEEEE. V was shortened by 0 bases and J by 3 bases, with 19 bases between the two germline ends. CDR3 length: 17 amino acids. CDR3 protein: CASSLGLTTVQGYEQYF. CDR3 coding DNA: TGTGCCAGCAGCTTGGGCCTGACTACGGTACAGGGCTACGAGCAGTACTTC.

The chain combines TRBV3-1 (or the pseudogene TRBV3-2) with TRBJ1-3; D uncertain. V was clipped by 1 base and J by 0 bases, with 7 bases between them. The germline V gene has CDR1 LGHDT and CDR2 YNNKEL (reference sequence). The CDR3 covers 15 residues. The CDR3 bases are TGTGCCAGCAGCCAAGGGGTGAGCTCTGGAAACACCATATATTTT. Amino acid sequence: CASSQGVSSGNTIYF.

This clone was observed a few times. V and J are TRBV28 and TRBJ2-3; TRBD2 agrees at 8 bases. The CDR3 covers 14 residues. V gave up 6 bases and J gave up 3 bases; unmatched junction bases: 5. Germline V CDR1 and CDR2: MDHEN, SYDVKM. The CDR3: CASSPPGGTDTQYF. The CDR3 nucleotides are TGTGCCAGCAGCCCCCCGGGGGGGACAGATACGCAGTATTTT.

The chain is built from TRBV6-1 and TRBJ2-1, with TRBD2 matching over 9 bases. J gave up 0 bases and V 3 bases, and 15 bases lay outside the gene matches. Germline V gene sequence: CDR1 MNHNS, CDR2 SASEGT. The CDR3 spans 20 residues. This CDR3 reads CASSDQASGKLRSSYNEQFF. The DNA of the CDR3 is TGTGCCAGCAGTGATCAGGCTAGCGGGAAATTAAGGAGCTCCTACAATGAGCAGTTCTTC.

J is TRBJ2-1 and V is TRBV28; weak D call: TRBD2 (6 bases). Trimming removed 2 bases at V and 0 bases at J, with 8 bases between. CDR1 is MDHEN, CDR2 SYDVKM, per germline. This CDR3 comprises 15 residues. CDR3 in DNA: TGTGCCAGCAGTTTAGGAGGGACCTCCTACAATGAGCAGTTCTTC. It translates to CASSLGGTSYNEQFF.

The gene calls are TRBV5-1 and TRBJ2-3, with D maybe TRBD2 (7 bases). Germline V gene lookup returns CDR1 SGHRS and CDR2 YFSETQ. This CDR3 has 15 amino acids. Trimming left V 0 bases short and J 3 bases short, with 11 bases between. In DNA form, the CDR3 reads TGCGCCAGCAGCTTGGAGGGGGGGTTGACAGATACGCAGTATTTT. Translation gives CASSLEGGLTDTQYF.